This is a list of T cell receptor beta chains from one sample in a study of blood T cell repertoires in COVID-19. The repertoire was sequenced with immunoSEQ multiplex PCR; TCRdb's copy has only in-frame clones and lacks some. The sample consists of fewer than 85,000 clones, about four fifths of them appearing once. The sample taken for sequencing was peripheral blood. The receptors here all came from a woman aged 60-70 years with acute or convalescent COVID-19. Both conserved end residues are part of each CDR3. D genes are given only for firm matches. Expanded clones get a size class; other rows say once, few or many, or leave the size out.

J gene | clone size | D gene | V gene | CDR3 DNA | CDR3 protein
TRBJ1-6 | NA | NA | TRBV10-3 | TGTGCCATCGCTCCGGCAGGGGATAATTCACCCCTCCACTTT | CAIAPAGDNSPLHF
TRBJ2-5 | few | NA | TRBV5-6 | TGTGCCAGCAGCTTTGTAGCCCGCCAAGGGGTGACCCAGTACTTC | CASSFVARQGVTQYF
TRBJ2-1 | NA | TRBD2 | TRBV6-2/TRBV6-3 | TGTGCCAGCAGTTACTTGGGACTAGCGGGGAGGGGGCAGTTCTTC | CASSYLGLAGRGQFF
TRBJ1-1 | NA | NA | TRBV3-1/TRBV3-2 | TGTGCCAGCAGCCAAGTCGGGGACACTGAAGCTTTCTTT | CASSQVGDTEAFF
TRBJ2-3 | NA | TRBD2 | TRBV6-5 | TGTGCCAGCCGACTAGCGGGAGTTGCAGATACGCAGTATTTT | CASRLAGVADTQYF
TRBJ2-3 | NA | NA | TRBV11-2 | TGTGCCAGCAGCTTAGAGGGAGCTGGGGCAGATACGCAGTATTTT | CASSLEGAGADTQYF
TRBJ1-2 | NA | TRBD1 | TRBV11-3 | TGTGCCAGCAGCTTAGAAAACAGGGGGCAAGGCTACACCTTC | CASSLENRGQGYTF
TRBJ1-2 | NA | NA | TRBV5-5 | TGTGCCAGCAGCTTGGTACAGGGTAACTATGGCTACACCTTC | CASSLVQGNYGYTF
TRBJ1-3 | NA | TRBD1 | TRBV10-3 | TGTGCCATCAGCACAGGGGGATCCTCTGGAAACACCATATATTTT | CAISTGGSSGNTIYF
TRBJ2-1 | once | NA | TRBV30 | TGTGCCTGGAATCCCGCGGCAGGGGTTGATGAGCAGTTCTTC | CAWNPAAGVDEQFF
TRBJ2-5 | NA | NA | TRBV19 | TGTGCCAGTAGTATAGACTCCGGGTCTAGGGAGACCCAGTACTTC | CASSIDSGSRETQYF
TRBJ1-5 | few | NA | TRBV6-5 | TGTGCCAGCAGAGAGAACCTAAATCAGCCCCAGCATTTT | CASRENLNQPQHF
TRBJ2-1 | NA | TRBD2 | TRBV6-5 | TGTGCCAGCAGTTACCTAGCGGGAGAGCAGTTCTTC | CASSYLAGEQFF
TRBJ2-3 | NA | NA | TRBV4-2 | TGTGCCAGCAGCCCGCAAAAGGGGGGCACAGATACGCAGTATTTT | CASSPQKGGTDTQYF
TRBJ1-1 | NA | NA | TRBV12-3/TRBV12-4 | TGTGCCAACTTACGCTTCGGCGGTGAAGCTTTCTTT | CANLRFGGEAFF
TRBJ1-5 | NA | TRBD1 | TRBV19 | TGTGCCAGTAGTATAGCTCCTAGGGACAGGTACAATCAGCCCCAGCATTTT | CASSIAPRDRYNQPQHF
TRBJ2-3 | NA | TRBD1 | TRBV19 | TGTGCCAGTGGGGGACAGGGCCTTTATCCCAGGACGCAGTATTTT | CASGGQGLYPRTQYF
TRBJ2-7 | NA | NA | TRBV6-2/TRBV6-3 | TGTGCCAGCAGTTACGCCGTGGGCACCTCCGAGCAGTACTTC | CASSYAVGTSEQYF
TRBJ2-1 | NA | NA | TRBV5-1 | TGCGCCAGCAGCTTACTCAATGAGCAGTTCTTC | CASSLLNEQFF
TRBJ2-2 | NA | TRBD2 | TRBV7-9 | TGTGCCAGCAGGAGTAGCGGGGGGGGCACCGGGGAGCTGTTTTTT | CASRSSGGGTGELFF
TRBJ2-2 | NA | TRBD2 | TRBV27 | TGTGCCAGCAGTTCCCTCGGACTAGCGGGAGGAGGGACCGGGGAGCTGTTTTTT | CASSSLGLAGGGTGELFF
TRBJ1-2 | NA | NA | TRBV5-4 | TGTGCCAGCAGCCCTAGGTGGGGGCAGAGGGACTATGGCTACACCTTC | CASSPRWGQRDYGYTF
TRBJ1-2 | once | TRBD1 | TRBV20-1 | TGCAGTGCTAGTCAGGGGGGACAGGGGGGTGGCTACACCTTC | CSASQGGQGGGYTF
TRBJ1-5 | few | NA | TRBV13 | TGTGCCAGCAGCTTAGGGTGGCCGTATAGCAATCAGCCCCAGCATTTT | CASSLGWPYSNQPQHF
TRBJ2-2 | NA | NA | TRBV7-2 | TGTGCCAGCAGCTCACAGGGAGCCACCGGGGAGCTGTTTTTT | CASSSQGATGELFF
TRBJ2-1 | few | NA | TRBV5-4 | TGTGCCAGCAGCTTTACCCTCGGGAGATCTACGAATGAGCAGTTCTTC | CASSFTLGRSTNEQFF
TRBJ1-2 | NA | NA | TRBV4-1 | TGCGCCAGCAGCCAAGATGCGGCTCGTGGCTACACCTTC | CASSQDAARGYTF
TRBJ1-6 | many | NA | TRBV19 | TGTGCCAGTAAGGTGGGGGGTAATTCACCCCTCCACTTT | CASKVGGNSPLHF
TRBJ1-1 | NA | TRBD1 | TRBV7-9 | TGTGCCAGCAGCTTCCCCGGACAGGAGAACACTGAAGCTTTCTTT | CASSFPGQENTEAFF
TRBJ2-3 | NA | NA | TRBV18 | TGTGCCAGCTCACCCGCTAACTACCCCGATACGCAGTATTTT | CASSPANYPDTQYF
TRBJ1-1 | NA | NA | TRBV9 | TGTGCCAGCAGCGCCCTCCTAGCCTCTGAAGCTTTCTTT | CASSALLASEAFF
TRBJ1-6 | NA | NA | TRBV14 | TGTGCCAGCAGCCAGATAAGGGGTTCACCCCTCCACTTT | CASSQIRGSPLHF
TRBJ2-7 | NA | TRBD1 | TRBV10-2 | TGCGCCAGCAAGGGGGACAGAAGCTCCTACGAGCAGTACTTC | CASKGDRSSYEQYF
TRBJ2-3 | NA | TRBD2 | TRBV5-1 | TGCGCCAGCACTCTAGCGGGAGGGTTCACAGATACGCAGTATTTT | CASTLAGGFTDTQYF
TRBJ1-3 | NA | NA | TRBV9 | TGTGCCAGCAGCGTAGGGGGGGTTTCTGGAAACACCATATATTTT | CASSVGGVSGNTIYF
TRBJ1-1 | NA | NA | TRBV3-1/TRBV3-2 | TGTGCCAGCAGCCAAGGAGGAGTAACTGAAGCTTTCTTT | CASSQGGVTEAFF
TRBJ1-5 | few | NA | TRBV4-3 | TGCGCCAGCAGCCAAGGACAGTTCAATCAGCCCCAGCATTTT | CASSQGQFNQPQHF
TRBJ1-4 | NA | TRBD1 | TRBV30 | TGTGCCTGGAGAGGGGGCAGCGAAAAACTGTTTTTT | CAWRGGSEKLFF
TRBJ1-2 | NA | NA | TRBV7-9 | TGTGCCAGCAGCTTATCATCCGGTCCCTGGGAGTATGGCTACACCTTC | CASSLSSGPWEYGYTF
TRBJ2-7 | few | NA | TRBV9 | TGTGCCAGCAGCCCGAGGGGGACGGCCGGACAGTACGAGCAGTACTTC | CASSPRGTAGQYEQYF
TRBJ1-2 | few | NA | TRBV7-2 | TGTGCCAGCAGCCTTAGTAGGACATCAGGCTATGGCTACACCTTC | CASSLSRTSGYGYTF
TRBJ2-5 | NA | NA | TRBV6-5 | TGTGCCACCTCTGGACAAATCCAAGAGACCCAGTACTTC | CATSGQIQETQYF
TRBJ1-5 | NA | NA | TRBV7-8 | TGTGCCAGCAGCTACCTAGGGGGGGGCAATCAGCCCCAGCATTTT | CASSYLGGGNQPQHF
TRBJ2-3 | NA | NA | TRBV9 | TGTGCCAGCAGCGAGCCTCTGTGGGGGGGCACAGATACGCAGTATTTT | CASSEPLWGGTDTQYF
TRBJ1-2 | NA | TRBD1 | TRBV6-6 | TGTGCCAGCAGTTACGGTCGGACAGGGGAGGGCTACACCTTC | CASSYGRTGEGYTF
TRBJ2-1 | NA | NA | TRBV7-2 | TGTGCCAGCAGCTTAGCCGCCCGTCAGGAAGGCTACGAGCAGTTCTTC | CASSLAARQEGYEQFF
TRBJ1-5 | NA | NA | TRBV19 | TGTGCCAGTACCTCTAATTGGGGGCTCCAGCATTTT | CASTSNWGLQHF
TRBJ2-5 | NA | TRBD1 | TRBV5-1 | TGCGCCAGCAGCTTGACAGGGGTAGAGACCCAGTACTTC | CASSLTGVETQYF
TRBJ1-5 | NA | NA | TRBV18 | TGTGCCAGCTCACCACCGGGGACTGTACAGCCCCAGCATTTT | CASSPPGTVQPQHF
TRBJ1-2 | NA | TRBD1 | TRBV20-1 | TGCAGTGCTAGTGACAGGGTTGGCTATGGCTACACCTTC | CSASDRVGYGYTF
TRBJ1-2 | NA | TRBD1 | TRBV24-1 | TGTGCCACCAGTGATCCCGGGACAGGGGACGGCTACACCTTC | CATSDPGTGDGYTF
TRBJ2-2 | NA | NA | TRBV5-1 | TGCGCCAGCAGCTTGCCGGACTACAACACCGGGGAGCTGTTTTTT | CASSLPDYNTGELFF
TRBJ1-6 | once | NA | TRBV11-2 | TGTGCCAGCAGCACCTATAAGGGGAATAATTCACCCCTCCACTTT | CASSTYKGNNSPLHF
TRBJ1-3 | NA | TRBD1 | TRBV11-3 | TGTGCCAGCAGCTTACAGGGGGGTGCTGGAAACACCATATATTTT | CASSLQGGAGNTIYF
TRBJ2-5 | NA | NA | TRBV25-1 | TGTGCCAGCAGTTCCGGGACACTACAAGAGACCCAGTACTTC | CASSSGTLQETQYF